One sample yielded the 10 T cell receptor beta chains listed below, sequenced in a study of PD-1 blockade in classical Hodgkin lymphoma. Time point defined: cycle 4 day 1 (C4D1), after less than 7 weeks of nivolumab. Brentuximab vedotin exposure varied, and every patient relapsed after autologous stem cell transplantation. The assay was immunoSEQ multiplex PCR, and TCRdb's table has in-frame clones only and misses some. The data hold some 90,000 clones, with roughly 78% observed a single time. The sequencing used peripheral blood mononuclear cells (PBMCs), collected before the fourth cycle of nivolumab. Receptors originate from a human donor with classical Hodgkin lymphoma.

The chain carries TRBV5-1 and TRBJ1-3, with a tentative D call TRBD1 (6 bases). The CDR3 is 18 residues long. V shed 3 bases and J shed 0 bases, with 19 bases lying between them. Germline-derived CDR1 and CDR2 are SGHRS and YFSETQ. Here the CDR3 DNA reads TGCGCCAGCAGCTGGGGCCCAACAGGGCGCTACTCTGGAAACACCATATATTTT. It specifies CASSWGPTGRYSGNTIYF.

This chain connects TRBV28 to TRBJ2-7, with D possibly matching TRBD2 (6 bases). The ends were cut back, 3 bases at V and 5 bases at J, with 17 bases in the middle. Germline CDR1 MDHEN, CDR2 SYDVKM. This CDR3 contains 15 residues. In DNA, the CDR3 is TGTGCCAGCAGTTTCGGGACGGGGGTTGGTAACGAGCAGTACTTC. It yields the protein CASSFGTGVGNEQYF.

The chain recombines TRBV11-2 with TRBJ2-3; D is undetermined. V was clipped by 3 bases and J by 2 bases, with 0 bases between them. This CDR3 is 11 amino acids long. Germline loops: CDR1 SGHAT, CDR2 FQNNGV. The CDR3: CASSFTDTQYF. CDR3 coding DNA: TGTGCCAGCAGCTTCACAGATACGCAGTATTTT.

The CDR3 loop reads CASSVGGRGNTGELFF. The DNA of the CDR3 is TGTGCCAGCAGCGTAGGTGGTCGAGGGAACACCGGGGAGCTGTTTTTT. This chain connects TRBV9 to TRBJ2-2; no clear D gene. The CDR3 has 16 amino acids. Germline CDR1 is SGDLS and CDR2 is YYNGEE. V lost 0 bases and J lost 1, with 10 bases in between.

The rearrangement joins TRBV29-1 to TRBJ1-1, with TRBD1 matching over 7 bases. The J segment lost 5 bases and the V segment lost 5 bases, leaving 8 bases of the junction unmatched. This CDR3 is built from 13 residues. Looked up from germline, CDR1 is SQVTM and CDR2 is ANQGSEA. The CDR3 sequence: CSVQTGRKTEAFF. CDR3 coding DNA: TGCAGCGTTCAGACAGGGCGGAAAACTGAAGCTTTCTTT.

The chain has TRBV28 and TRBJ2-7, with D possibly being TRBD2 (6 bases). V was trimmed by 6 bases and J by 0 bases, leaving 12 bases between them. Germline V gives CDR1 MDHEN, CDR2 SYDVKM. The CDR3 is 14 residues long. This CDR3 reads CASRPVGSSYEQYF. Here the CDR3 DNA reads TGTGCCAGCAGACCCGTCGGGAGCTCCTACGAGCAGTACTTC. Drawing the rest from reference TRBV28 and TRBJ2-7, the complete variable domain is DVKVTQSSRYLVKRTGEKVFLECVQDMDHENMFWYRQDPGLGLRLIYFSYDVKMKEKGDIPEGYSVSREKKERFSLILESASTNQTSMYLCASRPVGSSYEQYFGPGTRLTVT.

This clone showed up just a few times. The chain combines TRBV21-1 with TRBJ2-7; the D call TRBD2 from the table was never checked on the DNA. TRBV21-1 is a known pseudogene. The CDR3 covers 18 residues. Here the CDR3 DNA reads TGTGCCAGCAGCCCCCAGGAGGCAGGACTAGCGGGAGGTACCGAGCAGTACTTC. It encodes CASSPQEAGLAGGTEQYF.

The CDR3 nucleotides read TGTGCCAGCAGTGAATGGGCTCTACGGACAGATACGCAGTATTTT. Its translation is CASSEWALRTDTQYF. V and J are TRBV6-1 and TRBJ2-3; the D is unclear. With 2 bases removed from V and 3 bases from J, the gap between germline ends came to 12 bases. Germline assignment: CDR1 MNHNS and CDR2 SASEGT. The CDR3 consists of 15 residues.

The genes are TRBV18 and TRBJ2-5; D remains ambiguous. CDR3 length: 13 residues. V dropped 6 bases and J dropped 5 bases, with 13 bases sitting between them. CDR1 is KGHSH and CDR2 is LQKENI in the germline V gene. The CDR3 nucleotides are TGTGCCAGCTCCCTCTCAGCCGAGGAGACCCAGTACTTC. Protein product: CASSLSAEETQYF.

The chain is built from TRBV30 and TRBJ2-5; TRBD1 agrees at 8 bases. CDR1 is GTSNPN and CDR2 is SVGIG in the germline V gene (reference sequence). CDR3 length equals 14 residues. Trimming removed 4 bases from V and 5 bases from J; junction bases left unmatched: 9. The CDR3 DNA reads as TGTGCCTGGAACCGGGACAGGCTGCGGGAGACCCAGTACTTC. As protein: CAWNRDRLRETQYF.